This is a list of T cell receptor beta chains from one sample in a study of control samples from healthy donors and cancer patients. Libraries were prepared by immunoSEQ multiplex PCR; TCRdb keeps only in-frame clonotypes and omits some of them. The table lists fewer than 200,000 clones, about 94% of them singletons. Sequenced input: PBMCs. Receptor source: a man in his 60s with colorectal cancer. Both conserved end residues are part of each CDR3. The D gene is left open where the match is weak. Some rows have no size entry. The others give once, few or many, or a class for an expanded clone.

D gene	clone size	V gene	J gene	CDR3 protein	CDR3 DNA
TRBD1	-	TRBV7-9	TRBJ1-4	CASSPRQGGREKLFF	TGTGCCAGCAGCCCACGACAGGGAGGGCGTGAAAAACTGTTTTTT
TRBD1	-	TRBV19	TRBJ2-1	CASSITNRGRGNEQFF	TGTGCCAGTAGTATTACTAACAGGGGAAGAGGCAATGAGCAGTTCTTC
-	-	TRBV2	TRBJ1-1	CASSEAREREGLNTEAFF	TGTGCCAGCAGTGAAGCGAGGGAACGAGAGGGATTGAACACTGAAGCTTTCTTT
TRBD2	-	TRBV5-1	TRBJ2-3	CASSGWTRVTDTQYF	TGCGCCAGCAGCGGTTGGACTAGAGTAACAGATACGCAGTATTTT
-	-	TRBV2	TRBJ2-1	CASSTRVAPYNEQFF	TGTGCCAGCAGTACCCGGGTGGCCCCCTACAATGAGCAGTTCTTC
-	once	TRBV5-4	TRBJ1-1	CASSVSGHMNTEAFF	TGTGCCAGCAGCGTTTCGGGGCACATGAACACTGAAGCTTTCTTT
-	-	TRBV7-8	TRBJ2-1	CASSPGANEQFF	TGTGCCAGCAGCCCCGGGGCAAATGAGCAGTTCTTC
-	-	TRBV5-4	TRBJ1-2	CASSTDGVYGYTF	TGTGCCAGCAGCACGGACGGCGTCTATGGCTACACCTTC
-	once	TRBV30	TRBJ1-1	CAWQGQIGTEAFF	TGTGCCTGGCAGGGACAAATAGGCACTGAAGCTTTCTTT
TRBD1	-	TRBV19	TRBJ2-3	CASSTQGEGDTQYF	TGTGCCAGTAGTACCCAGGGGGAAGGGGATACGCAGTATTTT
-	few	TRBV6-5	TRBJ1-1	CASSLDRNTEAFF	TGTGCCAGCAGTTTGGACAGGAACACTGAAGCTTTCTTT
-	-	TRBV7-9	TRBJ1-5	CASSSDLGPQHF	TGTGCCAGCAGCTCAGACCTGGGGCCCCAGCATTTT
TRBD1	-	TRBV24-1	TRBJ2-2	CATSDAGTGDTGELFF	TGTGCCACCAGTGATGCCGGGACAGGGGATACCGGGGAGCTGTTTTTT
TRBD2	-	TRBV11-2	TRBJ2-5	CASSPSGGPWETQYF	TGTGCCAGCAGCCCTAGCGGGGGGCCGTGGGAGACCCAGTACTTC
-	-	TRBV19	TRBJ2-3	CASSIPPTDTQYF	TGTGCCAGTAGTATCCCCCCTACAGATACGCAGTATTTT
TRBD1	-	TRBV9	TRBJ2-1	CASSAPGTGFNEQFF	TGTGCCAGCAGCGCCCCCGGGACAGGCTTCAATGAGCAGTTCTTC
-	-	TRBV11-2	TRBJ1-6	CASSFRQVYNSPLHF	TGTGCCAGCAGCTTCCGACAGGTCTATAATTCACCCCTCCACTTT
TRBD1	-	TRBV10-3	TRBJ1-1	CAISARGQGSPEAFF	TGTGCCATCAGTGCCAGGGGACAGGGGTCCCCTGAAGCTTTCTTT
-	-	TRBV3-1/TRBV3-2	TRBJ2-5	CASSQEFAETQYF	TGTGCCAGCAGCCAAGAATTTGCAGAGACCCAGTACTTC
-	-	TRBV4-3	TRBJ2-7	CASSRGTKDSEQYF	TGCGCCAGCAGCCGAGGGACAAAGGACAGCGAGCAGTACTTC
TRBD1	-	TRBV6-5	TRBJ1-2	CASRAQGVFYGYTF	TGTGCCAGCAGAGCACAGGGGGTTTTTTATGGCTACACCTTC
-	few	TRBV7-6	TRBJ2-7	CASSLNREGDEQYF	TGTGCCAGCAGCCTTAACAGGGAAGGCGACGAGCAGTACTTC
-	-	TRBV5-6	TRBJ2-5	CASSLGPNRQAQYF	TGTGCCAGCAGCTTGGGGCCCAACAGGCAAGCCCAGTACTTC
TRBD1	-	TRBV3-1/TRBV3-2	TRBJ2-7	CASSGTVYEQYF	TGTGCCAGCAGCGGGACAGTCTACGAGCAGTACTTC
TRBD1	-	TRBV9	TRBJ1-4	CASSVAGTGDEKLFF	TGTGCCAGCAGCGTAGCTGGGACAGGGGATGAAAAACTGTTTTTT
TRBD1	-	TRBV10-1	TRBJ2-3	CASSDKTGVMQYF	TGCGCCAGCAGTGATAAGACAGGGGTTATGCAGTATTTT
-	-	TRBV30	TRBJ2-3	CAWSPLGASTDTQYF	TGTGCCTGGAGTCCCCTGGGCGCTAGCACAGATACGCAGTATTTT
TRBD1	-	TRBV6-5	TRBJ2-4	CASRLGQGVVIQYF	TGTGCCAGCAGATTGGGACAGGGGGTGGTCATTCAGTACTTC
TRBD1	-	TRBV18	TRBJ1-1	CASSPRVQGDTEAFF	TGTGCCAGCTCACCACGGGTTCAGGGGGACACTGAAGCTTTCTTT
TRBD1	-	TRBV4-3	TRBJ2-5	CASSKGQGREETQYF	TGCGCCAGCAGCAAGGGACAGGGGCGAGAAGAGACCCAGTACTTC
-	-	TRBV19	TRBJ1-2	CASVTRGTAPNYGYTF	TGTGCCAGTGTAACCCGCGGTACAGCTCCTAACTATGGCTACACCTTC
-	-	TRBV6-5	TRBJ2-5	CASSSKWGAGQETQYF	TGTGCCAGCAGTTCAAAGTGGGGGGCCGGACAAGAGACCCAGTACTTC
-	-	TRBV4-2	TRBJ2-2	CASSQDPTGELFF	TGTGCCAGCAGCCAAGACCCCACCGGGGAGCTGTTTTTT
TRBD1	-	TRBV2	TRBJ2-2	CASSLPGQANTGELFF	TGTGCCAGCAGCCTTCCGGGACAGGCTAACACCGGGGAGCTGTTTTTT
-	-	TRBV27	TRBJ2-3	CASSLFDPLSTDTQYF	TGTGCCAGCAGTTTGTTTGACCCCCTGAGCACAGATACGCAGTATTTT
-	-	TRBV19	TRBJ2-3	CATKDGSSTDTQYF	TGTGCCACCAAGGACGGCTCTAGCACAGATACGCAGTATTTT
-	-	TRBV4-3	TRBJ2-7	CASSQAVRGITYEQYF	TGCGCCAGCAGCCAAGCGGTCAGGGGAATAACCTACGAGCAGTACTTC
-	-	TRBV7-7	TRBJ2-5	CASSLFRNPGETQYF	TGTGCCAGCAGCTTATTTAGAAATCCTGGGGAGACCCAGTACTTC